This entry describes one T cell receptor (beta chain). This record comes from a study of blood T cell repertoires in COVID-19. Study at large: Sources were T cells, B-cell-depleted T cells, or PBMCs; the material itself was cDNA or gDNA.

During active infection, Seattle patients enrolled and were then monitored through disease. Libraries were prepared by immunoSEQ multiplex PCR; TCRdb keeps only in-frame clonotypes and omits some of them. The table has roughly 280,000 clones, about nine tenths seen once. This CDR3 spans 15 amino acids. Germline lookup yields CDR1 LNHDA and CDR2 SQIVND (reference sequence). The ends were cut back, 7 bases at V and 1 base at J, with 11 bases in the middle. The sample comprised peripheral blood. The receptor's source is a woman under 40 with COVID-19, enrolled during active disease. The chain has TRBV19 and TRBJ1-6, with D tentatively TRBD1 (5 bases). The CDR3 nucleotides read TGTGCCAGTACCCCAGGGAGGTCCTATAATTCACCCCTCCACTTT. This translates into CASTPGRSYNSPLHF. The whole variable domain, filled in from reference TRBV19 and TRBJ1-6, reads DGGITQSPKYLFRKEGQNVTLSCEQNLNHDAMYWYRQDPGQGLRLIYYSQIVNDFQKGDIAEGYSVSREKKESFPLTVTSAQKNPTAFYLCASTPGRSYNSPLHFGNGTRLTVT.